What follows describes a single TCR beta chain. The V end was cut by 8 bases, the J end by 7 bases, with 10 bases between. This CDR3 spans 11 amino acids. The sample belongs to a study of blood T cell repertoires in COVID-19. Looking at the study overall: Sites across the United States, Italy and Spain contributed samples from acute and convalescent COVID-19. Sample material is recorded as cDNA or gDNA derived from T cells, B-cell-depleted T cells, or PBMCs.

Per the study methods: Researchers report that nucleated cell counts were estimated from reference gene primer amplification. The data were produced by immunoSEQ multiplex PCR, yet TCRdb's version contains in-frame clones alone and is incomplete. V and J calls and clone size are copied from that table; D and trimming were computed from the DNA. Of 75,000 to 90,000 clones in the sample, about 90% were seen once. Material for sequencing was peripheral blood. This sequence joins TRBV12-3 or TRBV12-4 and TRBJ2-3, with D unresolved. The receptor was isolated from a human donor in a cohort sampled during active COVID-19. This CDR3 is CASQKTNTQYF. The DNA for the CDR3 is TGTGCCAGCCAAAAAACAAATACGCAGTATTTT.